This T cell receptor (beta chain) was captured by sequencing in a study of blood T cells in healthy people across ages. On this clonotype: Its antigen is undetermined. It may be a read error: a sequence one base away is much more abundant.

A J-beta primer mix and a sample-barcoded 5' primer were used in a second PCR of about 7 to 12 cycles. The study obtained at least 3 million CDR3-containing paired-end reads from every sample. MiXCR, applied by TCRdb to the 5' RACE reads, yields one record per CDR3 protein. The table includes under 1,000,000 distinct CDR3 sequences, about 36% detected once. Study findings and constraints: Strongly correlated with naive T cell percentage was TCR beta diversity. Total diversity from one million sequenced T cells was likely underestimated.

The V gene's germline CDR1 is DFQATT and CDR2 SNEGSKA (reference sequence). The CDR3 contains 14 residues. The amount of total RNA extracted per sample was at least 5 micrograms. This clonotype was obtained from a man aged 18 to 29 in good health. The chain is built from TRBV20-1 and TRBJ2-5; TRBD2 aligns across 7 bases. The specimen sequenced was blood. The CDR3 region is CSARDRAGVETRYF. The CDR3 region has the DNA TGCAGTGCTAGAGATCGTGCGGGGGTAGAGACCCGGTACTTC.